This T cell receptor (beta chain) appears in the sequencing data of a study of blood T cells in healthy people across ages. Trimming stripped 2 bases from V and 5 bases from J, with 18 bases between. Per the germline V gene, CDR1 is MNHEY and CDR2 is SVGEGT. The CDR3 covers 16 residues. Using a J-beta primer mix together with a sample-barcoded 5' primer, a second PCR was run for roughly 6 to 12 cycles. TCRdb ran MiXCR on the 5' RACE reads and lists one entry per CDR3 protein. Of over a million distinct CDR3 sequences detected, around 40% appear once; the ten largest clones hold 4%. The sample consisted of blood. The TCR sequence derives from a woman under 30 in good health. The chain has TRBV6-2 or TRBV6-3 and TRBJ2-5; D perhaps matches TRBD2 (5 bases). CDR3 in amino acids: CASSYGSVSGGETQYF. The CDR3 nucleotides read TGTGCCAGCAGTTACGGTTCCGTCTCGGGCGGGGAGACCCAGTACTTC.